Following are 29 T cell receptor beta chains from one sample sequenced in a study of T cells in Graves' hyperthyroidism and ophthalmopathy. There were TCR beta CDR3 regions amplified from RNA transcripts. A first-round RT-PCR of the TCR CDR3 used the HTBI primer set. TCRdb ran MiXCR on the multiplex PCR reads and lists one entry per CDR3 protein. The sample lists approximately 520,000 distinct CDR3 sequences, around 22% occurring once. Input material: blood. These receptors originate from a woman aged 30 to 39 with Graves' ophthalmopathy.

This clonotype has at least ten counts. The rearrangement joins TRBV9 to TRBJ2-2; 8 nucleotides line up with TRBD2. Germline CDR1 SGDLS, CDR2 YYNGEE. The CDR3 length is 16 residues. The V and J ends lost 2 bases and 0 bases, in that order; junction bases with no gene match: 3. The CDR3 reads CASSVSGSANTGELFF. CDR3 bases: TGTGCCAGCAGCGTCAGCGGGAGCGCGAACACCGGGGAGCTGTTTTTT.

CDR3 sequence reads: CATSDLQDPQETQYF. CDR3 bases: TGTGCCACCAGTGATTTGCAGGATCCGCAAGAGACCCAGTACTTC. The genes are TRBV24-1 and TRBJ2-5; D is unresolved. Germline V gene lookup returns CDR1 KGHDR and CDR2 SFDVKD. The CDR3 sequence is 15 residues long. Trimming left V 0 bases short and J 2 bases short, with 9 bases between.

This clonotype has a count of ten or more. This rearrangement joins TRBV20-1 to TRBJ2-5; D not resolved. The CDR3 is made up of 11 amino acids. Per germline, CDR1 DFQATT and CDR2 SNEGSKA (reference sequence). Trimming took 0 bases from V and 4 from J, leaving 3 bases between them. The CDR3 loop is CSAREVETQYF. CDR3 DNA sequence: TGCAGTGCTAGAGAAGTAGAGACCCAGTACTTC.

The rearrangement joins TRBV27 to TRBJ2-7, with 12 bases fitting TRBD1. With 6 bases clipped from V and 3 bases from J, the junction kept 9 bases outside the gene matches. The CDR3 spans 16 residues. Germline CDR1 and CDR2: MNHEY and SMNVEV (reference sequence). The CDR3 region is CASRGQGTGGYYEQYF. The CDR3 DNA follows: TGTGCCAGCAGGGGACAGGGGACAGGGGGCTACTACGAGCAGTACTTC.

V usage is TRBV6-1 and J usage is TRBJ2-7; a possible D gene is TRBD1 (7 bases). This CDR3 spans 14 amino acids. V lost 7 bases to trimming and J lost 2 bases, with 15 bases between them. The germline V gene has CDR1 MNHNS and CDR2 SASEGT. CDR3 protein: CASTQRRGPYEQYF. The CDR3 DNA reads TGTGCCAGCACCCAACGGAGGGGGCCCTACGAGCAGTACTTC.

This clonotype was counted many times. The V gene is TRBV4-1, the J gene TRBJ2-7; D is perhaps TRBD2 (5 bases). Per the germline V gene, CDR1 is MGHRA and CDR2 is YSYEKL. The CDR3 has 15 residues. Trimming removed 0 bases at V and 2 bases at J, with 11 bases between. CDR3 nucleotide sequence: TGCGCCAGCAGCCAAGAGGATCGGGGTCCCTACGAGCAGTACTTC. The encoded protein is CASSQEDRGPYEQYF.

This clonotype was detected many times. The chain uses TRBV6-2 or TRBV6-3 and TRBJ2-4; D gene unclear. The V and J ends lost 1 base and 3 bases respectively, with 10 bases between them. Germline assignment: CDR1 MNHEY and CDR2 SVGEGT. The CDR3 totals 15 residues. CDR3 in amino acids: CASSYLGWGKNIQYF. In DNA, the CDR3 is TGTGCCAGCAGTTACTTGGGATGGGGCAAAAACATTCAGTACTTC.

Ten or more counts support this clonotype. The CDR3 sequence is CACLLRGLSSYEQYF. CDR3 DNA: TGTGCCTGCCTACTCAGGGGCCTCAGCTCCTACGAGCAGTACTTC. This rearrangement joins TRBV30 to TRBJ2-7, with D possibly matching TRBD1 (6 bases). The CDR3 runs 15 residues. Germline loops: CDR1 GTSNPN, CDR2 SVGIG (reference sequence). The V end was cut by 6 bases, the J end by 0 bases, with 18 bases between.

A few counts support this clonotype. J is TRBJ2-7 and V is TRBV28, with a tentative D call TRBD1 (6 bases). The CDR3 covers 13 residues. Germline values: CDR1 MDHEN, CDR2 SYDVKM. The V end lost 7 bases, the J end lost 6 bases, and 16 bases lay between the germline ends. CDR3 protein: CASTLQGLSEQYF. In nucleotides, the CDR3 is TGTGCCAGCACCCTACAGGGTCTCTCCGAGCAGTACTTC.

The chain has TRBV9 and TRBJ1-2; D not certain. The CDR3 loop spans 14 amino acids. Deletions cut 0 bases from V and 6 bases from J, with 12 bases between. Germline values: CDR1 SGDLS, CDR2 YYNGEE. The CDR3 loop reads CASSVGTLRDGYTF. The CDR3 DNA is TGTGCCAGCAGCGTAGGCACACTGCGGGATGGCTACACCTTC. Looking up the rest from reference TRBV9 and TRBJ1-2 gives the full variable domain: DSGVTQTPKHLITATGQRVTLRCSPRSGDLSVYWYQQSLDQGLQFLIQYYNGEERAKGNILERFSAQQFPDLHSELNLSSLELGDSALYFCASSVGTLRDGYTFGSGTRLTVV.

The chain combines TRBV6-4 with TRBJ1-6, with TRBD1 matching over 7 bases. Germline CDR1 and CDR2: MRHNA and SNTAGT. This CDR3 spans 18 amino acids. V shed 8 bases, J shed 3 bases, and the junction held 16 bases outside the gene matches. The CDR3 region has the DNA TGTGCCAGCTCACTCCGAACTCTAGGGACAGACTATAATTCACCCCTCCACTTT. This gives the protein CASSLRTLGTDYNSPLHF.

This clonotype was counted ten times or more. CDR3 sequence reads: CASSDDSTGELFF. As DNA, the CDR3 is TGTGCCAGCAGTGACGACAGTACCGGGGAGCTGTTTTTT. The rearrangement links TRBV6-1 to TRBJ2-2; perhaps TRBD1 as D (5 bases). V was cut by 3 bases and J by 5 bases, with 7 bases left in between. Germline V gene sequence: CDR1 MNHNS, CDR2 SASEGT. The CDR3 has 13 residues.

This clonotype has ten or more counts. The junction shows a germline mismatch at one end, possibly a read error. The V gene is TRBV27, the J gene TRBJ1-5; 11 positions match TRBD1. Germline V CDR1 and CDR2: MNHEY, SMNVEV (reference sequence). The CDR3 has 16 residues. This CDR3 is CASSLSGTGGDQPQHF. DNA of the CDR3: TGTGCCAGCAGTCTATCCGGGACAGGGGGGGATCAGCCCCAGCATTTT.

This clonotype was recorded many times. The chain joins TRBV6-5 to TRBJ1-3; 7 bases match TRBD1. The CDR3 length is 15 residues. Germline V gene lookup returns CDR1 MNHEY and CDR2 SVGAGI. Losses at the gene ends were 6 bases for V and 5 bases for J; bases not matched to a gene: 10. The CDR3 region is CASSPDRASRNTIYF. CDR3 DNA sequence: TGTGCCAGCAGCCCTGACAGGGCCTCGCGAAACACCATATATTTT.

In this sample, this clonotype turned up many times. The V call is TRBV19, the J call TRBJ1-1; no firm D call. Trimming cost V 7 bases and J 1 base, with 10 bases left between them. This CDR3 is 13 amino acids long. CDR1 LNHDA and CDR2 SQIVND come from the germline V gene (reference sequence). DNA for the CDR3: TGTGCCAGTAAATCGATAGCGAACACTGAAGCTTTCTTT. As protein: CASKSIANTEAFF. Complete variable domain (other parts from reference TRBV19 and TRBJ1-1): DGGITQSPKYLFRKEGQNVTLSCEQNLNHDAMYWYRQDPGQGLRLIYYSQIVNDFQKGDIAEGYSVSREKKESFPLTVTSAQKNPTAFYLCASKSIANTEAFFGQGTRLTVV.

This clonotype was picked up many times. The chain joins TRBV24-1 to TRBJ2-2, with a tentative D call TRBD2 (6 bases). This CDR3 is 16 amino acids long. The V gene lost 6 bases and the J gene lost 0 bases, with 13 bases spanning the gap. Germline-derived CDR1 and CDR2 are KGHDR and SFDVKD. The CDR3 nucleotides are TGTGCCACCAGTAGGTGGGGGGACGCGAACACCGGGGAGCTGTTTTTT. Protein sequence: CATSRWGDANTGELFF.

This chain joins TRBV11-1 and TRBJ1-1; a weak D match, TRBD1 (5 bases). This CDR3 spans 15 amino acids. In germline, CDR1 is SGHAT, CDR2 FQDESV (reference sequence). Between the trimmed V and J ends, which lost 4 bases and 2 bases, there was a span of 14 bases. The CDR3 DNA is TGTGCCAGCAGCTCCCGGGCACGGGGCAACACTGAAGCTTTCTTT. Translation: CASSSRARGNTEAFF.

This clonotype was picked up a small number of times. This CDR3 is CASSPETRVGGPGYTF. In DNA, the CDR3 is TGTGCCAGCTCACCGGAGACAAGAGTGGGTGGGCCCGGCTACACCTTC. The chain recombines TRBV18 with TRBJ1-2; no clear D gene. Germline loops: CDR1 KGHSH, CDR2 LQKENI. Deletions cut 3 bases from V and 8 bases from J, with 22 bases between. CDR3 length equals 16 residues.

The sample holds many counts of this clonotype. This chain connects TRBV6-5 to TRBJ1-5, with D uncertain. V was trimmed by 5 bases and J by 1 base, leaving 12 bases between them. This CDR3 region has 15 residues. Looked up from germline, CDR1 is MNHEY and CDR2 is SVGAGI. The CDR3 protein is CASSPDPNSNQPQHF. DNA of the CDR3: TGTGCCAGCAGTCCCGACCCGAACAGCAATCAGCCCCAGCATTTT.

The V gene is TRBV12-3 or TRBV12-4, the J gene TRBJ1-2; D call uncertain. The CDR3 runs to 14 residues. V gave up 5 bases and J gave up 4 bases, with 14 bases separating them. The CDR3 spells CASSPSPRPYGYTF. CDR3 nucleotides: TGTGCCAGCAGTCCCTCCCCAAGACCCTATGGCTACACCTTC.

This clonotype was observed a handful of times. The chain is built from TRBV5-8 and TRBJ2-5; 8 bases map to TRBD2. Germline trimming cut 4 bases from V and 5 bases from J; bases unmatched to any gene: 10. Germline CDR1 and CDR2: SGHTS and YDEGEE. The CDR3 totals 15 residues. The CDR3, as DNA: TGTGCCAGCAGCGGAGGGACCGGCGGGGGGGAGACCCAGTACTTC. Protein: CASSGGTGGGETQYF.

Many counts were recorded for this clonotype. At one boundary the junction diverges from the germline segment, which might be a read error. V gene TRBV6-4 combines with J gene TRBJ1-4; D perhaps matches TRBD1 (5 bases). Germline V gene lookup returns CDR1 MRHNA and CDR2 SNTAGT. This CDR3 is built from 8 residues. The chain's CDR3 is CASRTRVF. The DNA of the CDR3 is TGTGCCAGCAGAACCAGGGTTTTT.

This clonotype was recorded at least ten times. The CDR3 DNA is TGTGCCAGCAGGCAAAGACCACAGGCGAATAATTCACCCCTCCACTTT. Amino acids: CASRQRPQANNSPLHF. V usage is TRBV6-1 and J usage is TRBJ1-6, with D maybe TRBD1 (5 bases). The germline V and J ends were trimmed by 6 bases and 5 bases, with 17 bases remaining between them. The CDR3 is 16 residues long. The germline gives CDR1 MNHNS, CDR2 SASEGT.

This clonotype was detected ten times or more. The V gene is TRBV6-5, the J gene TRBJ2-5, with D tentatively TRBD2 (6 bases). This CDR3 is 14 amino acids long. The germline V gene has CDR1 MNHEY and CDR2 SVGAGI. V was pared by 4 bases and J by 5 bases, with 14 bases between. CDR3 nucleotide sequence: TGTGCCAGCAGTTGGACTCCGGCGGGGGAGACCCAGTACTTC. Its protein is CASSWTPAGETQYF.

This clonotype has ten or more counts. The CDR3 DNA sequence: TGTGCCAGCAGGCGGACAGGGGCGGTGTCTAACTATGGCTACACCTTC. This encodes CASRRTGAVSNYGYTF. The J gene is TRBJ1-2, the V gene TRBV28, with TRBD1 identical over 9 bases. This CDR3 contains 16 residues. The J segment lost 0 bases and the V segment lost 6 bases, leaving 8 bases of the junction unmatched. Germline V CDR1 and CDR2: MDHEN, SYDVKM.

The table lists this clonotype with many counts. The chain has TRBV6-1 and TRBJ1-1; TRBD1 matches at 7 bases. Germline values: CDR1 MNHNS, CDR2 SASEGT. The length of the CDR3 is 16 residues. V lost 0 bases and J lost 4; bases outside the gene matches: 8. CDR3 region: CASSEAGRGVATEAFF. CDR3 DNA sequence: TGTGCCAGCAGTGAAGCTGGCAGGGGGGTTGCCACTGAAGCTTTCTTT.

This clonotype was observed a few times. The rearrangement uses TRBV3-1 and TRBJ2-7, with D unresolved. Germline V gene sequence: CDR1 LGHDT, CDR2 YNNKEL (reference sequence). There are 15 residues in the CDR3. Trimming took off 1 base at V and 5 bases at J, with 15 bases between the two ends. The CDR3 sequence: CASSQAGLVIDEQYF. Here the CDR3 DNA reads TGTGCCAGCAGCCAAGCGGGCCTAGTAATCGACGAGCAGTACTTC.

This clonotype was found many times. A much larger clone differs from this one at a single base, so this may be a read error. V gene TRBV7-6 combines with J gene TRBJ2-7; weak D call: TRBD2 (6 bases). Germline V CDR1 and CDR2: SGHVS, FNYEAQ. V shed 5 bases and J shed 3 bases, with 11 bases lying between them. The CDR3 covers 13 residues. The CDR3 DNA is TGTGCCAGCAGCCCGGGACTGTACTACGAGCAGTACTTC. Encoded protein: CASSPGLYYEQYF.

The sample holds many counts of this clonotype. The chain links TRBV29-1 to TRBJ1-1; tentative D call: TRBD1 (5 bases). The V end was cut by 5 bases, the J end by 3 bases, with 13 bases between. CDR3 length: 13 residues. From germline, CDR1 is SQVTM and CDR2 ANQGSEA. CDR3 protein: CSVRSGMDTEAFF. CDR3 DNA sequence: TGCAGCGTTCGGTCAGGGATGGACACTGAAGCTTTCTTT.